The 32 T cell receptor beta chains in this list originate from one sample, sequenced in a study of cytomegalovirus exposure and HLA in healthy donors. A multiplex PCR was run with 60 Vbeta primers and 13 Jbeta primers. The method was immunoSEQ multiplex PCR; TCRdb's version includes in-frame clones alone and lacks a portion of them. The sample carries hundreds of thousands of clones, around 90% recorded once. The sequenced sample consisted of PBMCs. The receptors originated from a woman aged 18-30 years in good health and CMV-seronegative.

The chain joins TRBV19 to TRBJ1-2; D possibly corresponds to TRBD1 (5 bases). The germline CDR1 and CDR2 sequences are LNHDA and SQIVND (reference sequence). Between the trimmed V and J ends, which lost 3 bases and 6 bases, there was a span of 8 bases. The CDR3 contains 12 residues. The CDR3 spells CASSMGGDGYTF. The CDR3 DNA reads as TGTGCCAGTAGTATGGGGGGGGATGGCTACACCTTC.

This clone has just a few counts. J is TRBJ1-3 and V is TRBV7-3; D unresolved. CDR3 size: 13 residues. Germline values: CDR1 SGHTA, CDR2 FQGTGA. Trimming took off 2 bases at V and 4 bases at J, with 6 bases between the two ends. The CDR3 sequence: CASSLGTGNTIYF. CDR3 in DNA: TGTGCCAGCAGCTTAGGCACCGGAAACACCATATATTTT.

For the CDR3, the DNA is TGTGCCAGCAGTTTAGGGACAGGGGCCTACGAGCAGTACTTC. Residues: CASSLGTGAYEQYF. The V call is TRBV28, the J call TRBJ2-7; 10 bases are a match to TRBD1. The CDR3 is 14 amino acids. After removal of 2 bases from V and 2 bases from J, the junction contained 0 bases not matched to a gene. The V gene's germline CDR1 is MDHEN and CDR2 SYDVKM.

The J gene is TRBJ2-7, the V gene TRBV5-1, with TRBD2 as a possible D gene (5 bases). This CDR3 has 15 residues. Trimming stripped 4 bases from V and 2 bases from J, with 16 bases between. Germline V gives CDR1 SGHRS, CDR2 YFSETQ. CDR3 DNA sequence: TGCGCCAGCAGCGGGTACAGCGGCAACACCTACGAGCAGTACTTC. Protein: CASSGYSGNTYEQYF. Full variable domain (remainder filled in from reference TRBV5-1 and TRBJ2-7): KAGVTQTPRYLIKTRGQQVTLSCSPISGHRSVSWYQQTPGQGLQFLFEYFSETQRNKGNFPGRFSGRQFSNSRSEMNVSTLELGDSALYLCASSGYSGNTYEQYFGPGTRLTVT.

The chain is built from TRBV2 and TRBJ1-2; 9 positions agree with TRBD1. From germline, CDR1 is SNHLY and CDR2 FYNNEI. The CDR3 loop spans 13 amino acids. V shed 5 bases, J shed 7 bases, and the junction held 5 bases outside the gene matches. CDR3 loop: CASSRDRESGYTF. The CDR3 DNA reads TGTGCCAGCAGTAGGGACAGGGAAAGTGGCTACACCTTC.

V gene TRBV11-3 combines with J gene TRBJ2-1, with a weak D call TRBD1 (6 bases). In germline, CDR1 is SGHNT, CDR2 YENEEA. There are 15 residues in the CDR3. V was pared by 5 bases and J by 5 bases, with 16 bases between. The CDR3 DNA reads as TGTGCCAGCAGCCAAGAAGGGGGTCGCAACAATGAGCAGTTCTTC. Translating gives CASSQEGGRNNEQFF.

CDR3 DNA sequence: TGCGCCAGCAGCTTAGGCCGGGGACTAGCGGGGGGCACAGATACGCAGTATTTT. Translated, it gives CASSLGRGLAGGTDTQYF. The rearrangement uses TRBV5-1 and TRBJ2-3; 14 bases align to TRBD2. V shed 2 bases, J shed 1 base, and the junction held 6 bases outside the gene matches. Germline assignment: CDR1 SGHRS and CDR2 YFSETQ. The CDR3 covers 18 residues.

As to this clone: At one end, the junction sequence differs from germline, possibly due to a read error. This sequence joins TRBV7-9 and TRBJ1-2; D ambiguous. CDR3 length: 14 amino acids. CDR1 and CDR2 from the germline V gene are SEHNR and FQNEAQ (reference sequence). CDR3 sequence reads: CSSSLALENYGYTF. The CDR3 nucleotides are TGTTCCAGCAGCTTAGCGCTAGAAAACTATGGCTACACCTTC.

The chain carries TRBV2 and TRBJ2-1; D is possibly TRBD1 (6 bases). CDR3 length: 15 residues. In germline, CDR1 is SNHLY, CDR2 FYNNEI. V was pared by 5 bases and J by 5 bases, with 16 bases between. CDR3 sequence: CASSSQGKINNEQFF. The DNA for the CDR3 is TGTGCCAGCAGTTCACAGGGTAAGATCAACAATGAGCAGTTCTTC.

This chain uses TRBV25-1 with TRBJ1-5; possibly TRBD1 for D (5 bases). The CDR3 extends over 13 amino acids. The germline gives CDR1 MGHDK, CDR2 SYGVNS. V shed 4 bases and J shed 6 bases, with 10 bases lying between them. CDR3 region: CASSGGDFQPQHF. The CDR3 bases are TGTGCCAGCAGTGGGGGGGATTTTCAGCCCCAGCATTTT. Supplemented by reference TRBV25-1 and TRBJ1-5, the full variable domain reads EADIYQTPRYLVIGTGKKITLECSQTMGHDKMYWYQQDPGMELHLIHYSYGVNSTEKGDLSSESTVSRIRTEHFPLTLESARPSHTSQYLCASSGGDFQPQHFGDGTRLSIL.

The chain employs TRBV27 and TRBJ2-3; 9 bases are a match to TRBD2. Germline assignment: CDR1 MNHEY and CDR2 SMNVEV (reference sequence). The CDR3 runs to 16 residues. Trimming took 1 base from V and 1 from J; bases not matched to a gene: 3. The chain's CDR3 is CASSLWRGGGTDTQYF. CDR3 in DNA: TGTGCCAGCAGTTTATGGCGCGGGGGGGGCACAGATACGCAGTATTTT.

The chain is built from TRBV5-1 and TRBJ2-1; 7 nucleotides line up with TRBD1. CDR1 and CDR2 from the germline V gene are SGHRS and YFSETQ. V gave up 7 bases and J gave up 6 bases; unmatched junction bases: 10. The CDR3 runs to 14 residues. The CDR3 spells CASAELGQVNEQFF. In DNA form, the CDR3 reads TGCGCCAGCGCCGAACTTGGACAGGTCAATGAGCAGTTCTTC.

J is TRBJ2-3 and V is TRBV2; D remains ambiguous. Germline V gives CDR1 SNHLY, CDR2 FYNNEI. The ends were cut back, 2 bases at V and 4 bases at J, with 13 bases in the middle. This CDR3 spans 15 amino acids. The CDR3 nucleotides are TGTGCCAGCAGTGAAATGCGGAGCAACCCAGATACGCAGTATTTT. Its protein product is CASSEMRSNPDTQYF.

The J gene is TRBJ2-1, the V gene TRBV29-1; D unresolved. CDR3 size: 10 residues. V gave up 7 bases and J gave up 3 bases, with 4 bases separating them. Germline V gene data show CDR1 as SQVTM and CDR2 as ANQGSEA. CDR3: CSASYNEQFF. CDR3 nucleotide sequence: TGCAGCGCCAGCTACAATGAGCAGTTCTTC.

This chain connects TRBV11-2 to TRBJ2-2; 7 bases fit TRBD2. Germline CDR1 SGHAT, CDR2 FQNNGV. V lost 4 bases, J lost 0 bases, and 8 bases stayed unmatched. CDR3 length: 17 amino acids. The CDR3 sequence: CASSSLSAGANTGELFF. CDR3 DNA sequence: TGTGCCAGCAGCTCCCTATCCGCGGGGGCGAACACCGGGGAGCTGTTTTTT.

The chain combines TRBV27 with TRBJ2-5; tentative D call: TRBD2 (5 bases). The germline V gene encodes CDR1 MNHEY and CDR2 SMNVEV (reference sequence). V was trimmed by 5 bases and J by 3 bases, leaving 13 bases between them. The CDR3 loop spans 14 amino acids. The CDR3 region has the DNA TGTGCCAGCAGTCCCACCCGAGCGGAAGAGACCCAGTACTTC. Translating it yields CASSPTRAEETQYF.

J is TRBJ2-5 and V is TRBV19; 7 bases are shared with TRBD1. The J segment lost 5 bases and the V segment lost 3 bases, leaving 9 bases of the junction unmatched. Germline V gene sequence: CDR1 LNHDA, CDR2 SQIVND (reference sequence). This CDR3 spans 15 amino acids. The CDR3 reads CASSILTGNEETQYF. In DNA form, the CDR3 reads TGTGCCAGTAGTATCCTGACAGGGAATGAGGAGACCCAGTACTTC.

V gene TRBV4-2 combines with J gene TRBJ2-1; 7 bases agree with TRBD1. V trimming: 4 bases; J trimming: 0 bases; junction bases outside the gene matches: 3. The V gene's germline CDR1 is LGHNA and CDR2 YNFKEQ. The CDR3 contains 15 residues. The CDR3 is CASSPGTVSYNEQFF. The CDR3 nucleotides read TGTGCCAGCAGCCCCGGGACAGTCTCCTACAATGAGCAGTTCTTC.

This chain uses TRBV2 with TRBJ2-2; 7 positions agree with TRBD2. CDR1 and CDR2 from the germline V gene are SNHLY and FYNNEI. The CDR3 loop spans 14 amino acids. The trim removed 4 bases at V and 5 bases at J, leaving 4 bases unmatched. CDR3 nucleotide sequence: TGTGCCAGCAGTGGGACTAGGGCGACCGGGGAGCTGTTTTTT. This encodes CASSGTRATGELFF.

The chain links TRBV27 to TRBJ1-1, with D tentatively TRBD1 (5 bases). The CDR3 is 15 residues long. Trimming pared 4 bases from V and 1 base from J, leaving 13 bases between. Germline-derived CDR1 and CDR2 are MNHEY and SMNVEV (reference sequence). The CDR3 protein is CASSSLGLRNTEAFF. The CDR3 nucleotides read TGTGCCAGCAGTTCCCTGGGACTGAGGAACACTGAAGCTTTCTTT.

A word on this clone: Sequence at one end of the junction differs from germline and may be a read error. The J gene is TRBJ1-2, the V gene TRBV6-5, with no clear D. The CDR3 totals 14 residues. Germline V gene sequence: CDR1 MNHEY, CDR2 SVGAGI. The CDR3 here is CASSDSRGPGGYTF. In DNA form, the CDR3 reads TGTGCCAGCAGTGACTCCCGCGGCCCCGGAGGCTACACCTTC.

This chain joins TRBV30 and TRBJ1-2, with D unresolved. Trimming removed 6 bases at V and 7 bases at J, with 12 bases between. In germline, CDR1 is GTSNPN, CDR2 SVGIG (reference sequence). The CDR3 loop spans 11 amino acids. The CDR3 protein is CACLWAGGYTF. CDR3 nucleotide sequence: TGTGCCTGCCTTTGGGCTGGTGGCTACACCTTC.

V usage is TRBV19 and J usage is TRBJ1-5; D is perhaps TRBD1 (5 bases). The V end was cut by 3 bases, the J end by 0 bases, with 12 bases between. This CDR3 spans 16 amino acids. Germline loops: CDR1 LNHDA, CDR2 SQIVND (reference sequence). The CDR3 DNA reads as TGTGCCAGTAGTATTGGTACAGGACATAGCAATCAGCCCCAGCATTTT. This gives the protein CASSIGTGHSNQPQHF.

This clone was picked up one time. The J gene is TRBJ1-1, the V gene TRBV11-3; tentative D call: TRBD1 (5 bases). Trimming stripped 1 base from V and 5 bases from J, with 17 bases between. CDR1 is SGHNT and CDR2 is YENEEA in the germline V gene. This CDR3 spans 16 amino acids. The CDR3 coding sequence is TGTGCCAGCAGCTTAGCGGGAGAAGGGGCAGTAACTGAAGCTTTCTTT. It specifies CASSLAGEGAVTEAFF.

The chain is built from TRBV6-5 and TRBJ2-3; TRBD2 matches at 9 bases. The CDR3 is 16 amino acids. Per the germline V gene, CDR1 is MNHEY and CDR2 is SVGAGI. V lost 4 bases to trimming and J lost 2 bases; unmatched junction nucleotides: 7. CDR3 bases: TGTGCCAGCAGTTCCCTAGGCGGGGGGGCCACAGATACGCAGTATTTT. Its translation: CASSSLGGGATDTQYF.

V usage is TRBV7-9 and J usage is TRBJ1-5; TRBD1 matches 10 bases. Germline V lookup: CDR1 SEHNR, CDR2 FQNEAQ (reference sequence). The V and J ends lost 5 bases and 2 bases, in that order; junction bases with no gene match: 9. The CDR3 runs to 17 residues. CDR3 region: CASSTGTGVGGNQPQHF. CDR3 bases: TGTGCCAGCAGCACGGGGACAGGGGTAGGGGGCAATCAGCCCCAGCATTTT.

In its sample, this clone was seen once. The chain carries TRBV30 and TRBJ2-3; D possibly corresponds to TRBD1 (7 bases). Germline lookup yields CDR1 GTSNPN and CDR2 SVGIG (reference sequence). This CDR3 is built from 12 residues. V gave up 2 bases and J gave up 5 bases, with 8 bases separating them. CDR3: CAWSQGGDTQYF. As DNA, the CDR3 is TGTGCCTGGAGTCAGGGGGGAGATACGCAGTATTTT. Based on the CDR3 plus reference TRBV30 and TRBJ2-3, the full variable domain is SQTIHQWPATLVQPVGSPLSLECTVEGTSNPNLYWYRQAAGRGLQLLFYSVGIGQISSEVPQNLSASRPQDRQFILSSKKLLLSDSGFYLCAWSQGGDTQYFGPGTRLTVL.

Remarks on this clone: The junction and the germline gene differ at one end; a read error may be behind it. The chain links TRBV19 to TRBJ1-2; D may be TRBD1 (6 bases). Germline V gene lookup returns CDR1 LNHDA and CDR2 SQIVND (reference sequence). The length of the CDR3 is 12 residues. CDR3 region: CASSTGHYGYPF. The CDR3 DNA reads as TGTGCCAGTTCCACGGGACACTATGGCTACCCCTTC.

J is TRBJ2-1 and V is TRBV7-7; 13 positions agree with TRBD2. The ends lost 6 bases at V and 8 bases at J; junction bases unmatched: 7. The CDR3 has 15 amino acids. Germline V gene sequence: CDR1 SSHAT, CDR2 FNYEAQ (reference sequence). CDR3 amino acids: CASRTTGTSGDEQFF. As DNA, the CDR3 is TGTGCCAGCAGGACAACCGGGACTAGCGGGGATGAGCAGTTCTTC.

This clone was counted between two and nine times. The V and J genes are TRBV5-1 and TRBJ1-4, with TRBD1 matching 10 bases. In germline, CDR1 is SGHRS, CDR2 YFSETQ. This CDR3 spans 22 amino acids. J gave up 5 bases and V 4 bases, and 26 bases lay outside the gene matches. CDR3 DNA: TGCGCCAGCAGCGGGGACCGGGACAGGGGCATTCACGCACTCGAGAAAAATGAAAAACTGTTTTTT. Its translation is CASSGDRDRGIHALEKNEKLFF.

The V and J genes are TRBV20-1 and TRBJ1-2, with no clear D. V was shortened by 1 base and J by 8 bases, with 5 bases between the two germline ends. Germline CDR1 DFQATT, CDR2 SNEGSKA (reference sequence). The CDR3 length is 10 residues. The CDR3 spells CSARALGYTF. CDR3 sequence (DNA): TGCAGTGCTAGAGCCCTGGGCTACACCTTC.

V is TRBV5-1 and J is TRBJ1-2; D is possibly TRBD1 (6 bases). V was pared by 0 bases and J by 8 bases, with 17 bases between. Per germline, CDR1 SGHRS and CDR2 YFSETQ. The CDR3 extends over 15 amino acids. The DNA for the CDR3 is TGCGCCAGCAGCTTGGCCTCGGGGGGGCTCGTCGGCTACACCTTC. Protein product: CASSLASGGLVGYTF.